Sequencing of this T cell receptor beta chain was carried out in a study of T-cell reconstitution after alpha-beta-depleted transplantation in children. Only a few counts were recorded for this clonotype. This CDR3 region has 13 residues. CDR1 SEHNR and CDR2 FQNEAQ come from the germline V gene (reference sequence). V shed 4 bases, J shed 6 bases, and the junction held 2 bases outside the gene matches. A TCRbeta library incorporating unique molecular identifiers was prepared. MiXCR was run by TCRdb on the PCR reads, yielding one entry per CDR3 protein. The sample holds a few hundred thousand distinct CDR3 sequences; approximately 10% are singletons and the top ten take less than 2.5%.

The rearrangement joins TRBV7-9 to TRBJ1-1, with 10 bases identical to TRBD1. The sequences come from PBMCs from the stem cell graft donor, collected from the stem cell graft. This receptor was obtained from a human donor who donated a stem cell graft to a child with acute lymphoblastic leukemia. The CDR3 DNA reads TGTGCCAGCAGCTCGACAGGGGGCCCTGAAGCTTTCTTT. Translation gives CASSSTGGPEAFF.